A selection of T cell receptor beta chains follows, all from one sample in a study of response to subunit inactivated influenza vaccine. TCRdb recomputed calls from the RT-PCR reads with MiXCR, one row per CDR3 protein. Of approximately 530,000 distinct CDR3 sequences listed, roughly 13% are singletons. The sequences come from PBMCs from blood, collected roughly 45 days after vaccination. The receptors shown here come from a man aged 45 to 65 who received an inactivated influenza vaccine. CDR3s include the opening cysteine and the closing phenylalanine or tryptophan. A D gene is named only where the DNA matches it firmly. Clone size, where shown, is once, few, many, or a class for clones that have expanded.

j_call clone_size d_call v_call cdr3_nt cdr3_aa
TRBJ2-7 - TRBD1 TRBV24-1 TGTGCCACCAGTTTGGCAGGGGGCTACGAGCAGTACTTC CATSLAGGYEQYF
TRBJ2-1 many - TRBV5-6 TGTGCCAGCAGCAACTTTAGGGGTGAGCAGTTCTTC CASSNFRGEQFF
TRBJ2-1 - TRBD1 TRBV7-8 TGTGCCAGCAGCTTCTGGACAGGGGAGCAGTTCTTC CASSFWTGEQFF
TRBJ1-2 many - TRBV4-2 TGTGCCAGCAGCCAAGATTGGGCAGGGGAAGGAGGCTACACCTTC CASSQDWAGEGGYTF
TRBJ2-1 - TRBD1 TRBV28 TGTGCCAGCATTGAGACAGGGGCCTACAATGAGCAGTTCTTC CASIETGAYNEQFF
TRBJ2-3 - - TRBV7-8 TGTGCCAGCAGCTACATCATCCGGGACGGTTTACACACAGATACGCAGTATTTT CASSYIIRDGLHTDTQYF
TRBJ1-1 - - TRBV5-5 TGTGCCAGCGGCTTGGGCCTCCTCGGAGCTTTCTTT CASGLGLLGAFF
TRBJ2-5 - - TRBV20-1 TGCAGTGCCAGGCCCGTTTGGGGGGGGGCCGCGGAGGTACGCCAAGAGACCCAGTACTTC CSARPVWGGAAEVRQETQYF
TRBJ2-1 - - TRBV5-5 TGTGCCAGCAGCTTGGAGGGCTTAGGGCCCCTTTACAATGAGCAGTTCTTC CASSLEGLGPLYNEQFF
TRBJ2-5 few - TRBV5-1 TGCGCCAGCAGCTTAGGGACAACTTCGGGAGAGACCCAGTACTTC CASSLGTTSGETQYF
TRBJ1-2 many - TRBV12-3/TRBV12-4 TGTGCCAGCGGAATGGGGGCGGGCTATGGCTACACCTTC CASGMGAGYGYTF
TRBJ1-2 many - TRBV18 TGTGCCAGCTCACCCGGGCCCGAAAGCTACACCTTC CASSPGPESYTF
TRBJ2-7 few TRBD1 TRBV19 TGTGCCACCGCCGCACCGGGACAGACCTACGAGCAGTACTTC CATAAPGQTYEQYF
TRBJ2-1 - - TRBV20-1 TGCAGTGCCCCGGGGGGCACCCTTGGCCCCTACAATGAGCAGTTCTTC CSAPGGTLGPYNEQFF
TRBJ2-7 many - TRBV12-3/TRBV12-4 TGTGCCAGCAGCTTACTCCTCCCTAGCGAGCAGTACTTC CASSLLLPSEQYF
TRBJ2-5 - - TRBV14 TGTGCCAGCAGCCAAAAACTAGTTGGAGAGACCCAGTACTTC CASSQKLVGETQYF
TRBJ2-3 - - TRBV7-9 TGTGCCAGCAGCTTAGCGGGACAAGGGAGAGGCACAGATACGCAGTATTTT CASSLAGQGRGTDTQYF
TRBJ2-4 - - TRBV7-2 TGTGCCAGCAGCTTAAGGGCGGGACAGTCCAAAAACATTCAGTACTTC CASSLRAGQSKNIQYF
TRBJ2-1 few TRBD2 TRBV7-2 TGTGCCAGCAGCTTAAGACTAGCGGGAGTGAGTGAGCAGTTCTTC CASSLRLAGVSEQFF
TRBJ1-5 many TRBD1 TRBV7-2 TGTGCCAGCAGCCCGTCGGGGTCAGGGGGGCAGCCCCAGCATTTT CASSPSGSGGQPQHF
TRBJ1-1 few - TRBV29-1 TGCAGCGTTGAAACTTACACTGAAGCTTTCTTT CSVETYTEAFF
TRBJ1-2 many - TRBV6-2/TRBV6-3 TGTGCCAGCAGTTACGCAGGATATGGCTACACCTTC CASSYAGYGYTF
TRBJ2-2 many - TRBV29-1 TGCAGCGTTGCGAGGACCGGGGAGCTGTTTTTT CSVARTGELFF
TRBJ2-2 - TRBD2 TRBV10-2 TGCGCCAGCGAGGCGGGAGCCCCCGGGGAGCTGTTTTTT CASEAGAPGELFF
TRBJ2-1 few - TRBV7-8 TGTGCCAGCAGCCAGGGGAGAGCGAGAGAGACGTTCTTC CASSQGRARETFF
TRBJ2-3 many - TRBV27 TGTGCCAGCAGTTTTCTTCTCACAGATACGCAGTATTTT CASSFLLTDTQYF
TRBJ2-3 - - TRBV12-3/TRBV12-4 TGTGCCAGCACCCTAGCACAGATTACGCAGTATTTT CASTLAQITQYF
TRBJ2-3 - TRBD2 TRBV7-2 TGTGCCAGCAGCTTACAAGCGGGGGGAGTAGATACGCAGTATTTT CASSLQAGGVDTQYF
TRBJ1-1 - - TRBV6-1 TGTGCCAGCAGGGACTTTTGGGGGAACACTGAAGCTTTCTTT CASRDFWGNTEAFF
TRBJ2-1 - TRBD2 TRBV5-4 TGTGCCAGCAGCACAACCAGCGGGGCATGGGAGTTCTTC CASSTTSGAWEFF
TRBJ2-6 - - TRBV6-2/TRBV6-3 TGTGCCAGCAGCCACTGGGGGGGCTCCTCGCTGTTCTCTGGGGCCAACGTCCTGACTTTC CASSHWGGSSLFSGANVLTF
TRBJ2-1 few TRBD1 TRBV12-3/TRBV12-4 TGTGCCAGCAGGCCCGGGACAGGGGGCTCTTTCTTC CASRPGTGGSFF
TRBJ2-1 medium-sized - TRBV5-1 TGCGCCAGCAGCCCCGACACGTCCTACAATGAGCAGTTCTTC CASSPDTSYNEQFF
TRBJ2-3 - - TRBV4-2 TGTGCCAGCAGCCAAGATGAGGGGCCGCGTAGTAATACGCAGTATTTT CASSQDEGPRSNTQYF
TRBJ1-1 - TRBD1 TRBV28 TGTGCCAGCAGTGTCAGGGGGCGCAGGACTGAAGCTTTCTTT CASSVRGRRTEAFF
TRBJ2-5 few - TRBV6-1 TGTGCCAGCAGTGCTAGCGTTTCAGCGTATGCGGGGGAGACCCAGTACTTC CASSASVSAYAGETQYF
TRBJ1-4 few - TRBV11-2 TGTGCCAGCAGCTCGAGGACCGCTCCAGACGAAAAACTGTTTTTT CASSSRTAPDEKLFF
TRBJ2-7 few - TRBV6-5 TGTGCCAGCAGCGAGGGACCCCGCCAGTTC CASSEGPRQF
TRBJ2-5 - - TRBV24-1 TGTGCCACCAGTGAAAGCGGACAGCCCGAAGAGACCCAGTACTTC CATSESGQPEETQYF
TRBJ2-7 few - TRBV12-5 TGTGCTAGTGCGGATGGGGCCTCAGAACGCGGACTCACTACCTACGAGCAGTACTTC CASADGASERGLTTYEQYF